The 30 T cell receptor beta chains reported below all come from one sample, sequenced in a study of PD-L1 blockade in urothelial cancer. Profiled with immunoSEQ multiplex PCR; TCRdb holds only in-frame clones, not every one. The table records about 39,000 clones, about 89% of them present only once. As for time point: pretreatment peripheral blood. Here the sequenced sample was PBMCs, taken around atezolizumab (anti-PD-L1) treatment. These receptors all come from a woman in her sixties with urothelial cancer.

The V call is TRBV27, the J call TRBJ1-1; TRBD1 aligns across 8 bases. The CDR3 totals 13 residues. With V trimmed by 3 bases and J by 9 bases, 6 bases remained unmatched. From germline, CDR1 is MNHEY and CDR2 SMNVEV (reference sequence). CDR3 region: CASSFTGGYKAFF. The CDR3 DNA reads TGTGCCAGCAGTTTTACAGGGGGGTATAAAGCTTTCTTT.

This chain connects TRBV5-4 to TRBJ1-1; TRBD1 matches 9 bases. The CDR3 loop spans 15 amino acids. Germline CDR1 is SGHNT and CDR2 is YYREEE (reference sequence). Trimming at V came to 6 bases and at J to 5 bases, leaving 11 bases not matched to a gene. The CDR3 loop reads CASTKGQGRGTEAFF. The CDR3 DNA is TGTGCCAGCACAAAGGGACAGGGACGCGGAACTGAAGCTTTCTTT.

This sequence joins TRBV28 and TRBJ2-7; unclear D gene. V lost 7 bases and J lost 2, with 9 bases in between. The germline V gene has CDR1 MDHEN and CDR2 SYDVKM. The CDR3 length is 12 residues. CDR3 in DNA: TGTGCCAGCACCTCCCCCCCCTACGAGCAGTACTTC. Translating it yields CASTSPPYEQYF.

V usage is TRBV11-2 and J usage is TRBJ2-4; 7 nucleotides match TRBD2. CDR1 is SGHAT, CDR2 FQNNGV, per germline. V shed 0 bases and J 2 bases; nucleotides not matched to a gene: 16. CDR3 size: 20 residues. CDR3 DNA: TGTGCCAGCAGCTTAGATAGTTGGGGGAGGGCCCTTAAGACCAAAAACATTCAGTACTTC. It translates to CASSLDSWGRALKTKNIQYF.

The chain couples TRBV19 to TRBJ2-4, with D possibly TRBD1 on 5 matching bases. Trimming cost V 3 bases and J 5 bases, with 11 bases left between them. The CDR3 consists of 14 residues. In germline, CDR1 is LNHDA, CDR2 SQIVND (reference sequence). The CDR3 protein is CASSMGPGENIQYF. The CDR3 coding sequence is TGTGCCAGTAGTATGGGGCCAGGAGAAAACATTCAGTACTTC.

The CDR3: CASSYSGLASTDTQYF. CDR3 bases: TGTGCCAGCAGTTATTCAGGACTAGCTAGCACAGATACGCAGTATTTT. This sequence joins TRBV6-5 and TRBJ2-3, with 8 bases that match TRBD2. With V trimmed by 3 bases and J by 0 bases, 5 bases remained unmatched. Germline V lookup: CDR1 MNHEY, CDR2 SVGAGI. The CDR3 totals 16 residues.

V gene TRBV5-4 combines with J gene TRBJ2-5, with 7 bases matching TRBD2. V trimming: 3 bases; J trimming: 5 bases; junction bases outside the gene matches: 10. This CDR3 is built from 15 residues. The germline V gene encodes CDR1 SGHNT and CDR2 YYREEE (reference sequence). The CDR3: CASSWEWAGEETQYF. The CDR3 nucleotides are TGTGCCAGCAGCTGGGAATGGGCGGGAGAGGAGACCCAGTACTTC. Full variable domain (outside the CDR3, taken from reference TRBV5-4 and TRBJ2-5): ETGVTQSPTHLIKTRGQQVTLRCSSQSGHNTVSWYQQALGQGPQFIFQYYREEENGRGNFPPRFSGLQFPNYSSELNVNALELDDSALYLCASSWEWAGEETQYFGPGTRLLVL.

The CDR3 here is CSATYSGANVLTF. The CDR3 nucleotides read TGCAGCGCTACTTACTCTGGGGCCAACGTCCTGACTTTC. The rearrangement uses TRBV29-1 and TRBJ2-6; D is undetermined. In germline, CDR1 is SQVTM, CDR2 ANQGSEA. V lost 7 bases, J lost 0 bases, and 7 bases lay in between. The CDR3 consists of 13 residues.

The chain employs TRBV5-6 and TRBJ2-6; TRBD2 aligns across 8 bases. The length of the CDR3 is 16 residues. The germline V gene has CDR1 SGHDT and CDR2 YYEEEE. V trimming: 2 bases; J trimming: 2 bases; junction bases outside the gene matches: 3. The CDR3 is CASSFKTSAGANVLTF. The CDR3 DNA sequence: TGTGCCAGCAGCTTCAAGACTAGCGCTGGGGCCAACGTCCTGACTTTC.

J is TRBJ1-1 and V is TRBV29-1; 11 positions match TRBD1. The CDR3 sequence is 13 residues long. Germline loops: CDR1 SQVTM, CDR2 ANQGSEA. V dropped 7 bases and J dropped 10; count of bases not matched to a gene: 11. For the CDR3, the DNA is TGCAGCGCCACCCCCGGACAGGGGGCGTTAGCTTTCTTT. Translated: CSATPGQGALAFF.

CDR3 nucleotide sequence: TGTGCCAGCAGCGTAGGGAACCGGGGGACTGAAGCTTTCTTT. Translation: CASSVGNRGTEAFF. The chain links TRBV9 to TRBJ1-1; tentatively, D is TRBD1 (5 bases). The germline V gene encodes CDR1 SGDLS and CDR2 YYNGEE. CDR3 length: 14 amino acids. V was trimmed by 0 bases and J by 5 bases, leaving 11 bases between them. The full variable domain, its missing parts supplied by reference TRBV9 and TRBJ1-1, is DSGVTQTPKHLITATGQRVTLRCSPRSGDLSVYWYQQSLDQGLQFLIQYYNGEERAKGNILERFSAQQFPDLHSELNLSSLELGDSALYFCASSVGNRGTEAFFGQGTRLTVV.

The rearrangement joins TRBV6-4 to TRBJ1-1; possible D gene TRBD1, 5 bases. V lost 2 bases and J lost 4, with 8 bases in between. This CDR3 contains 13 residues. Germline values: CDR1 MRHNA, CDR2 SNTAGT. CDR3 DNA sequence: TGTGCCAGCAGTGACCATGGGGCCACTGAAGCTTTCTTT. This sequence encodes CASSDHGATEAFF.

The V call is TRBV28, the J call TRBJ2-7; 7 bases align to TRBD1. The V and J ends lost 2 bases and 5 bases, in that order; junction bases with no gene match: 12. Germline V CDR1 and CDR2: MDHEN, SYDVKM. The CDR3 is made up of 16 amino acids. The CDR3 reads CASSLRPGGQWNEQYF. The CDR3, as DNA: TGTGCCAGCAGTTTACGGCCTGGGGGACAGTGGAACGAGCAGTACTTC.

CDR3: CASTGARSVNEQFF. CDR3 in DNA: TGTGCCAGCACAGGGGCCCGGTCGGTCAATGAGCAGTTCTTC. The chain uses TRBV6-1 and TRBJ2-1; maybe TRBD1 (6 bases). V lost 7 bases and J lost 6, with 16 bases in between. Germline V gene sequence: CDR1 MNHNS, CDR2 SASEGT. This CDR3 comprises 14 residues.

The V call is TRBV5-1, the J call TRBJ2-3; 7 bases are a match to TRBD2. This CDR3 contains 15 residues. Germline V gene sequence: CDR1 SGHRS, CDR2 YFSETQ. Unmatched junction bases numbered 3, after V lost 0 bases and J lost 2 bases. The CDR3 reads CASSLVAGNTDTQYF. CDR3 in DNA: TGCGCCAGCAGCTTGGTAGCGGGTAACACAGATACGCAGTATTTT.

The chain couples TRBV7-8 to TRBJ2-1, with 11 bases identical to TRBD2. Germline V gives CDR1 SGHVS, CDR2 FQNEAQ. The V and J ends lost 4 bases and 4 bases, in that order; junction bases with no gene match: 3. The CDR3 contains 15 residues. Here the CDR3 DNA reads TGTGCCAGCAGCTCCGGGACTAGCGGTTACAATGAGCAGTTCTTC. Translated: CASSSGTSGYNEQFF.

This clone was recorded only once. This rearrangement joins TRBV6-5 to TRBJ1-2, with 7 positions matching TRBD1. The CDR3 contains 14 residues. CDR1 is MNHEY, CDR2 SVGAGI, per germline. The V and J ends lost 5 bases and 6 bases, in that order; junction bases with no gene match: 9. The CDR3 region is CASSRRQGQNGYTF. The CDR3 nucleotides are TGTGCCAGCAGTCGGAGACAGGGTCAGAATGGCTACACCTTC.

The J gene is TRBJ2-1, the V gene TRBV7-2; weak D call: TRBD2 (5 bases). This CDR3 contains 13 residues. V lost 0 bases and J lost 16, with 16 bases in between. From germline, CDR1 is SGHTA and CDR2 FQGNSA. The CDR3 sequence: CASSLATQEALFF. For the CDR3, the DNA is TGTGCCAGCAGCTTAGCGACCCAGGAGGCTCTTTTCTTC. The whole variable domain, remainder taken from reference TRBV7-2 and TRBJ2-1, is GAGVSQSPSNKVTEKGKDVELRCDPISGHTALYWYRQSLGQGLEFLIYFQGNSAPDKSGLPSDRFSAERTGGSVSTLTIQRTQQEDSAVYLCASSLATQEALFFGPGTRLTVL.

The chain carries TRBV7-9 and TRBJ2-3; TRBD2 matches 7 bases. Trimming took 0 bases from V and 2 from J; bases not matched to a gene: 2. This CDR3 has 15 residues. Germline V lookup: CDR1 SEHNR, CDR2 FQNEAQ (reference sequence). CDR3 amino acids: CASSLALADTDTQYF. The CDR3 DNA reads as TGTGCCAGCAGCTTAGCGCTAGCGGACACAGATACGCAGTATTTT.

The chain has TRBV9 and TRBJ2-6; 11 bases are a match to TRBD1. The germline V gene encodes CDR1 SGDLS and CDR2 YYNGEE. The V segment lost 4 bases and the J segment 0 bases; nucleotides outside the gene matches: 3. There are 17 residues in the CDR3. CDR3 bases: TGTGCCAGCAGCCTGGGACAGGGGGACTCTGGGGCCAACGTCCTGACTTTC. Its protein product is CASSLGQGDSGANVLTF.

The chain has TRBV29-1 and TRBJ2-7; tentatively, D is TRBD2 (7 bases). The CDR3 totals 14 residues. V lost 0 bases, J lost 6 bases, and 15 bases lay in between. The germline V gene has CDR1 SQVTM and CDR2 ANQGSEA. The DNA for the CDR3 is TGCAGCGTTGAAGATCACAGGGAGGGGAGCGAGCAGTACTTC. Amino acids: CSVEDHREGSEQYF.

CDR3 amino acids: CAISERAGGSTDTQYF. The CDR3, as DNA: TGTGCCATCAGTGAGCGGGCAGGGGGGAGCACAGATACGCAGTATTTT. The rearrangement links TRBV10-3 to TRBJ2-3; D is possibly TRBD1 (7 bases). Germline V gene data show CDR1 as ENHRY and CDR2 as SYGVKD. The CDR3 covers 16 residues. Trimming pared 2 bases from V and 0 bases from J, leaving 12 bases between.

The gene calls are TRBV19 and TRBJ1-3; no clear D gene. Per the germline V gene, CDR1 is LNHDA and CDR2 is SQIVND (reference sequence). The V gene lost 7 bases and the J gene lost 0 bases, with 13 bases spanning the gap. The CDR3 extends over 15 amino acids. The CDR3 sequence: CASTSVRRSGNTIYF. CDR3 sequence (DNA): TGTGCCAGTACCTCAGTCCGCCGCTCTGGAAACACCATATATTTT.

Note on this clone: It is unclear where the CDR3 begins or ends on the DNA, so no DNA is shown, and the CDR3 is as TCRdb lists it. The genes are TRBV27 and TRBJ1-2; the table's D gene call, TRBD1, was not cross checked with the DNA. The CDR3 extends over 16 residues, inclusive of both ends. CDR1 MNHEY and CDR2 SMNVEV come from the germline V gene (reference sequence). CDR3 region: CASSSSTGPSTSRYTF.

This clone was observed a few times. The CDR3 DNA reads as TGTGCCAGCAGCCTATCACTAGCGGGAGGCACAGATACGCAGTATTTT. The encoded protein is CASSLSLAGGTDTQYF. The V call is TRBV7-2, the J call TRBJ2-3; 11 bases align to TRBD2. V was clipped by 5 bases and J by 1 base; unmatched bases: 5. The germline CDR1 and CDR2 sequences are SGHTA and FQGNSA. The CDR3 is made up of 16 amino acids.

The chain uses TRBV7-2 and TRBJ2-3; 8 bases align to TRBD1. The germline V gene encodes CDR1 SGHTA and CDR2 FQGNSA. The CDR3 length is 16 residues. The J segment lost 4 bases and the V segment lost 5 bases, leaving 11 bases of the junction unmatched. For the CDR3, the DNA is TGTGCCAGCAGCACAAGGACAGGGCGTAGGGCAGATACGCAGTATTTT. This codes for CASSTRTGRRADTQYF.

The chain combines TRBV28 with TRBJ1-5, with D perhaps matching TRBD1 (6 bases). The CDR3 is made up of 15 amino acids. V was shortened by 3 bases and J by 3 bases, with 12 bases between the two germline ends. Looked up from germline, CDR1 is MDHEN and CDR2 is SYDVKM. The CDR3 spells CASSFYDRPNQPQHF. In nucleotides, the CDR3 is TGTGCCAGCAGTTTCTACGACAGGCCCAATCAGCCCCAGCATTTT. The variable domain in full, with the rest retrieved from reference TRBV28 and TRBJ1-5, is DVKVTQSSRYLVKRTGEKVFLECVQDMDHENMFWYRQDPGLGLRLIYFSYDVKMKEKGDIPEGYSVSREKKERFSLILESASTNQTSMYLCASSFYDRPNQPQHFGDGTRLSIL.

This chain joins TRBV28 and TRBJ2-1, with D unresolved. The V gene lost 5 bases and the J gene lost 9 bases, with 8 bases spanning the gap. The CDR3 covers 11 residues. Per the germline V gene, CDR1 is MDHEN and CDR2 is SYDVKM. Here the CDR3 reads CASSTRPEQFF. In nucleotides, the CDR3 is TGTGCCAGCAGTACGCGCCCTGAGCAGTTCTTC.

The CDR3: CASSPYAGGPETQYF. The CDR3, as DNA: TGTGCCAGCAGCCCCTACGCGGGAGGGCCGGAGACCCAGTACTTC. The rearrangement uses TRBV7-2 and TRBJ2-5; TRBD2 matches at 9 bases. Trimming removed 5 bases from V and 5 bases from J; junction bases left unmatched: 9. The CDR3 covers 15 residues. The germline V gene has CDR1 SGHTA and CDR2 FQGNSA.

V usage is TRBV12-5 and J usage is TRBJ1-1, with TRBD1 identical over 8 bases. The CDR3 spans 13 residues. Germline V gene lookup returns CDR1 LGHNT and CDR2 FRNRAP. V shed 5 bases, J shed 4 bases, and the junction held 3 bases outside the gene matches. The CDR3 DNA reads TGTGCTAGTGGTCCGGACAGGGCCACTGAAGCTTTCTTT. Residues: CASGPDRATEAFF.